The next 12 T cell receptor beta chains were all read from a single sample in a study of blood T cells in healthy people across ages. Alongside a J-beta primer mix, a sample-barcoded 5' primer served in a second PCR lasting roughly 7 to 11 cycles. TCRdb reprocessed the 5' RACE reads with MiXCR, giving one entry per CDR3 protein. The profile covers about 1,400,000 distinct CDR3 sequences, with approximately 59% appearing a single time and 6.5% to 8% taken by the ten largest. The sequencing input was blood. The receptors originated from a young man in good health.

V and J are TRBV15 and TRBJ1-2, with D possibly matching TRBD1 (6 bases). With 0 bases removed from V and 0 bases from J, the gap between germline ends came to 14 bases. This CDR3 region has 17 residues. The germline gives CDR1 LNHNV, CDR2 YYDKDF (reference sequence). DNA for the CDR3: TGTGCCACCAGCAGAGACGTAGGCCGGACAGCTAACTATGGCTACACCTTC. This sequence encodes CATSRDVGRTANYGYTF.

This chain links TRBV20-1 with TRBJ2-5; 7 nucleotides align to TRBD2. Germline V CDR1 and CDR2: DFQATT, SNEGSKA (reference sequence). V lost 2 bases and J lost 4; bases outside the gene matches: 7. This CDR3 has 14 residues. CDR3: CSARLAGVRETQYF. CDR3 bases: TGCAGTGCTAGACTGGCGGGAGTGAGAGAGACCCAGTACTTC.

The J gene is TRBJ2-2, the V gene TRBV4-1; tentative D call: TRBD2 (5 bases). V was pared by 1 base and J by 6 bases, with 9 bases between. CDR3 size: 14 residues. Germline V gene data show CDR1 as MGHRA and CDR2 as YSYEKL. The CDR3 nucleotides are TGCGCCAGCAGCCAAGCGGGATCGGCCGGGGAGCTGTTTTTT. Amino acids: CASSQAGSAGELFF.

Regarding this clonotype: One junction end disagrees with the germline gene, perhaps due to a read error. This chain links TRBV18 with TRBJ2-3; D is perhaps TRBD1 or TRBD2 (5 bases each). This CDR3 has 17 amino acids. Germline lookup yields CDR1 KGHSH and CDR2 LQKENI. CDR3 loop: CASSLQPGRTPTDAQYF. The CDR3 DNA follows: TGTGCCAGCTCACTACAACCGGGACGGACCCCCACAGATGCGCAGTATTTT.

The sample holds a few counts of this clonotype. This rearrangement joins TRBV7-9 to TRBJ2-5; 7 bases align to TRBD2. This CDR3 has 15 residues. V shed 8 bases and J 3 bases; nucleotides not matched to a gene: 12. CDR1 and CDR2 from the germline V gene are SEHNR and FQNEAQ (reference sequence). CDR3 region: CASRGILAGEETQYF. CDR3 coding DNA: TGTGCCAGCCGAGGGATTTTAGCGGGTGAAGAGACCCAGTACTTC.

As for this clonotype: The junction does not match germline at one end; this may be a read error. The chain links TRBV20-1 to TRBJ2-6; D gene uncertain. Germline-derived CDR1 and CDR2 are DFQATT and SNEGSKA (reference sequence). The CDR3 covers 16 residues. DNA for the CDR3: TGCAGTGCGAGAGGTCGGGTTCCCCCTGGGGCCAACGTCCTGACTTTC. Translation: CSARGRVPPGANVLTF.

The V gene is TRBV5-4, the J gene TRBJ1-1, with unresolved D. This CDR3 contains 15 residues. The V end was cut by 0 bases, the J end by 12 bases, with 21 bases between. Germline loops: CDR1 SGHNT, CDR2 YYREEE (reference sequence). CDR3 nucleotides: TGTGCCAGCAGCTTGGGGGAGAGAAGAACTCCATCCACTTTCTTT. Protein product: CASSLGERRTPSTFF.

The CDR3, as DNA: TGCGCCAGCAGCTTGTCGGCAAATCAGCCCTACGAGCAGTACTTC. It specifies CASSLSANQPYEQYF. The V and J genes are TRBV5-1 and TRBJ2-7; no clear D gene. V dropped 1 base and J dropped 2 bases, with 13 bases sitting between them. Germline V gene lookup returns CDR1 SGHRS and CDR2 YFSETQ. The CDR3 runs to 15 residues. Full variable domain (remainder filled in from reference TRBV5-1 and TRBJ2-7): KAGVTQTPRYLIKTRGQQVTLSCSPISGHRSVSWYQQTPGQGLQFLFEYFSETQRNKGNFPGRFSGRQFSNSRSEMNVSTLELGDSALYLCASSLSANQPYEQYFGPGTRLTVT.

The gene calls are TRBV25-1 and TRBJ2-3; D is uncertain. Trimming took off 6 bases at V and 3 bases at J, with 10 bases between the two ends. This CDR3 comprises 13 residues. The germline V gene encodes CDR1 MGHDK and CDR2 SYGVNS. The CDR3 reads CASSWVLTDTQYF. CDR3 nucleotides: TGTGCCAGCAGCTGGGTTTTGACAGATACGCAGTATTTT.

In its sample, this clonotype was seen a few times. The chain joins TRBV6-2 or TRBV6-3 to TRBJ2-7; D gene uncertain. The CDR3 is 12 residues long. CDR1 is MNHEY, CDR2 SVGEGT, per germline. Trimming shortened V by 2 bases and J by 2 bases, and 4 bases separated the two germline ends. The CDR3 DNA reads as TGTGCCAGCAGTTACGAAGCCTACGAGCAGTACTTC. Translating it yields CASSYEAYEQYF.

The CDR3 region is CASSRPRPGNYGYTF. The CDR3 bases are TGCGCCAGCAGCCGGCCCCGGCCGGGGAACTATGGCTACACCTTC. The chain has TRBV5-1 and TRBJ1-2, with D uncertain. Trimming removed 4 bases at V and 2 bases at J, with 15 bases between. The CDR3 is 15 residues long. Germline CDR1 reads SGHRS; CDR2 reads YFSETQ. The whole variable domain, remainder taken from reference TRBV5-1 and TRBJ1-2, is KAGVTQTPRYLIKTRGQQVTLSCSPISGHRSVSWYQQTPGQGLQFLFEYFSETQRNKGNFPGRFSGRQFSNSRSEMNVSTLELGDSALYLCASSRPRPGNYGYTFGSGTRLTVV.

The chain combines TRBV28 with TRBJ2-7; D gene uncertain. Trimming stripped 5 bases from V and 0 bases from J, with 14 bases between. The CDR3 contains 15 residues. In germline, CDR1 is MDHEN, CDR2 SYDVKM. The CDR3 DNA sequence: TGTGCCAGCAGTCTCCGCCTCGATTCCTCCTACGAGCAGTACTTC. Its protein is CASSLRLDSSYEQYF.